The next 26 T cell receptor beta chains were all read from a single sample in a study of read filtering for tumor transcriptome and immune sequencing. This library used roughly 400 ng RNA and molecular barcoded adaptors spanning alpha/delta and beta/gamma chains. TCRdb recomputed calls from the reads with MiXCR, one row per CDR3 protein. The sample contains about 46,000 distinct CDR3 sequences, 15% to 20% of which appear only once. The sequenced sample consisted of a population of CD138-negative cells sorted from bone marrow. Receptors originate from a donor over 35 with multiple myeloma.

In regard to this clonotype: It may be a read error: a sequence one base away is much more abundant. V and J are TRBV5-1 and TRBJ2-3, with D hard to call. The CDR3 is made up of 14 amino acids. CDR1 is SGHRS, CDR2 YFSETQ, per germline. Here the CDR3 DNA reads TGCGCCAGCAGCTTGGGGATTAGCAGAGATACGCAGTATTTT. It is translated as CASSLGISRDTQYF.

This clonotype occurred many times. J is TRBJ1-5 and V is TRBV7-9; D is unresolved. The V gene lost 2 bases and the J gene lost 8 bases, with 7 bases spanning the gap. The CDR3 contains 12 residues. Germline V gene sequence: CDR1 SEHNR, CDR2 FQNEAQ (reference sequence). The CDR3 sequence is CASSLHEEPQHF. The DNA for the CDR3 is TGTGCCAGCAGCTTACACGAGGAGCCCCAGCATTTT.

This clonotype was observed at least ten times. The genes are TRBV9 and TRBJ2-3; 7 nucleotides align to TRBD1. Trimming took 0 bases from V and 2 from J; bases not matched to a gene: 6. The CDR3 length is 16 residues. Germline V lookup: CDR1 SGDLS, CDR2 YYNGEE. The DNA of the CDR3 is TGTGCCAGCAGCGTAGCTACGGGACAGCTCACAGATACGCAGTATTTT. It yields the protein CASSVATGQLTDTQYF. Using reference TRBV9 and TRBJ2-3 for the parts outside the CDR3, the full variable domain is DSGVTQTPKHLITATGQRVTLRCSPRSGDLSVYWYQQSLDQGLQFLIQYYNGEERAKGNILERFSAQQFPDLHSELNLSSLELGDSALYFCASSVATGQLTDTQYFGPGTRLTVL.

Many counts were recorded for this clonotype. The chain is built from TRBV2 and TRBJ2-1, with 9 bases lining up with TRBD2. V shed 1 base and J 9 bases; nucleotides not matched to a gene: 7. From germline, CDR1 is SNHLY and CDR2 FYNNEI. This CDR3 region has 15 residues. The chain's CDR3 is CASSEGRGRAREQFF. The CDR3 DNA is TGTGCCAGCAGTGAAGGGCGCGGGAGGGCCCGTGAGCAGTTCTTC.

The chain uses TRBV5-1 and TRBJ1-1; 7 bases are a match to TRBD1. The CDR3 has 14 amino acids. The V and J ends lost 3 bases and 5 bases, in that order; junction bases with no gene match: 7. Germline V gene sequence: CDR1 SGHRS, CDR2 YFSETQ. CDR3 in amino acids: CASSSAGGRTEAFF. The CDR3 nucleotides are TGCGCCAGCAGCTCGGCAGGGGGGAGGACTGAAGCTTTCTTT.

In its sample, this clonotype was seen many times. The chain links TRBV29-1 to TRBJ2-3, with 9 bases fitting TRBD2. V was clipped by 2 bases and J by 4 bases; unmatched bases: 13. Germline V lookup: CDR1 SQVTM, CDR2 ANQGSEA. The CDR3 spans 17 residues. The DNA for the CDR3 is TGCAGCGTTGAATTCTGGGAGCATAGCGGGAGCCCAGATACGCAGTATTTT. Residues: CSVEFWEHSGSPDTQYF.

This clonotype has a count of ten or more. The chain uses TRBV7-2 and TRBJ2-1, with 13 positions matching TRBD2. In germline, CDR1 is SGHTA, CDR2 FQGNSA. CDR3 length: 14 residues. J lost 9 bases, V lost 3 bases, and 2 bases had no gene match. CDR3 nucleotides: TGTGCCAGCAGCTTTCGACTAGCGGGAGGTGAGCAGTTCTTC. Translation: CASSFRLAGGEQFF.

Only a few counts were recorded for this clonotype. The chain carries TRBV20-1 and TRBJ1-1; a weak D match, TRBD1 (5 bases). The CDR3 is 14 residues long. V was shortened by 1 base and J by 3 bases, with 12 bases between the two germline ends. Germline V gene data show CDR1 as DFQATT and CDR2 as SNEGSKA (reference sequence). CDR3 loop: CSARVYRGDTEAFF. The CDR3 region has the DNA TGCAGTGCTAGAGTCTATAGAGGGGACACTGAAGCTTTCTTT.

V and J are TRBV29-1 and TRBJ2-2; D is unclear. CDR1 is SQVTM, CDR2 ANQGSEA, per germline. Between the trimmed V and J ends, which lost 1 base and 6 bases, there was a span of 6 bases. The CDR3 is 12 amino acids. CDR3 protein: CSVEGFAGELFF. CDR3 DNA sequence: TGCAGCGTTGAAGGGTTTGCCGGGGAGCTGTTTTTT.

This clonotype was recorded at least ten times. The chain joins TRBV5-1 to TRBJ2-3; no reliable D call. There are 16 residues in the CDR3. Trimming stripped 2 bases from V and 4 bases from J, with 17 bases between. Germline CDR1 and CDR2: SGHRS and YFSETQ. CDR3: CASSFYSGPNPDTQYF. CDR3 nucleotide sequence: TGCGCCAGCAGCTTCTATTCAGGACCAAACCCAGATACGCAGTATTTT.

A few counts support this clonotype. CDR3 nucleotide sequence: TGTGCTAGTGGTTTGGTAGACTATGGCTACACCTTC. Translation: CASGLVDYGYTF. This chain joins TRBV12-5 and TRBJ1-2; D uncertain. The germline gives CDR1 LGHNT, CDR2 FRNRAP. This CDR3 is built from 12 residues. V dropped 0 bases and J dropped 3 bases, with 2 bases sitting between them.

J is TRBJ1-2 and V is TRBV4-2; D perhaps matches TRBD1 (6 bases). The V gene's germline CDR1 is LGHNA and CDR2 YNFKEQ. The CDR3 runs 13 residues. Trimming shortened V by 1 base and J by 6 bases, and 9 bases separated the two germline ends. This chain's CDR3 is CASSQVTGNGYTF. Here the CDR3 DNA reads TGTGCCAGCAGCCAAGTTACAGGGAATGGCTACACCTTC.

The chain couples TRBV7-9 to TRBJ1-3; possibly TRBD1 for D (6 bases). Germline V gene sequence: CDR1 SEHNR, CDR2 FQNEAQ (reference sequence). Trimming pared 8 bases from V and 4 bases from J, leaving 15 bases between. CDR3 length: 14 residues. CDR3 region: CASGPEGVGNTIYF. The CDR3 DNA reads as TGTGCCAGCGGCCCGGAGGGGGTCGGAAACACCATATATTTT.

Turning to this clonotype: With a much larger clone just one base away, this may be a read error. The chain combines TRBV29-1 with TRBJ1-5; perhaps TRBD1 as D (5 bases). In germline, CDR1 is SQVTM, CDR2 ANQGSEA. This CDR3 contains 14 residues. The CDR3 DNA reads TGCAGCGCCCAAGAGGGGACGAGCAATCCGCCCCAGCATTTT. It is translated as CSAQEGTSNPPQHF.

The table lists this clonotype with many counts. This chain uses TRBV5-4 with TRBJ2-3; 12 bases agree with TRBD1. V dropped 4 bases and J dropped 2; count of bases not matched to a gene: 2. The CDR3 contains 15 residues. Germline lookup yields CDR1 SGHNT and CDR2 YYREEE (reference sequence). The CDR3 DNA reads TGTGCCAGCAGCGGGGGACAGGGGGCCACAGATACGCAGTATTTT. It specifies CASSGGQGATDTQYF. The full variable domain, its missing parts supplied by reference TRBV5-4 and TRBJ2-3, is ETGVTQSPTHLIKTRGQQVTLRCSSQSGHNTVSWYQQALGQGPQFIFQYYREEENGRGNFPPRFSGLQFPNYSSELNVNALELDDSALYLCASSGGQGATDTQYFGPGTRLTVL.

A note on this clonotype: A read error may explain this, as a much larger clone is one base away. The chain joins TRBV19 to TRBJ1-3, with 12 bases lining up with TRBD1. The CDR3 is 15 residues long. Germline V CDR1 and CDR2: LNHDA, SQIVND (reference sequence). V dropped 6 bases and J dropped 2; count of bases not matched to a gene: 2. The CDR3 loop is CASRWDRGPGNTIYF. The CDR3 DNA reads TGTGCCAGTAGGTGGGACAGGGGGCCTGGAAACACCATATATTTT. The variable domain in full, with the rest retrieved from reference TRBV19 and TRBJ1-3, is DGGITQSPKYLFRKEGQNVTLSCEQNLNHDAMYWYRQDPGQGLRLIYYSQIVNDFQKGDIAEGYSVSREKKESFPLTVTSAQKNPTAFYLCASRWDRGPGNTIYFGEGSWLTVV.

This clonotype was detected many times. The gene calls are TRBV2 and TRBJ1-5; 7 bases map to TRBD1. This CDR3 has 15 amino acids. Germline CDR1 SNHLY, CDR2 FYNNEI. Trimming at V came to 2 bases and at J to 4 bases, leaving 5 bases not matched to a gene. CDR3 DNA sequence: TGTGCCAGCAGTGAAATCGAGGGGGCAAATCAGCCCCAGCATTTT. Protein: CASSEIEGANQPQHF.

With regard to this clonotype: This likely stems from a read error, as it lies one base from a far larger clone. The chain combines TRBV5-1 with TRBJ2-2; D is unclear. The CDR3 totals 11 residues. The V end was cut by 6 bases, the J end by 5 bases, with 5 bases between. The germline V gene has CDR1 SGHRS and CDR2 YFSETQ. The CDR3 nucleotides are TGCGCCAGCACTGAAACCGGGGAGCTGTTTTTT. As protein: CASTETGELFF.

This clonotype was observed a few times. This chain uses TRBV11-2 with TRBJ2-2, with 8 bases lining up with TRBD2. Looked up from germline, CDR1 is SGHAT and CDR2 is FQNNGV. After removal of 5 bases from V and 4 bases from J, the junction contained 9 bases not matched to a gene. CDR3 length: 16 amino acids. This CDR3 is CASSPGGGRSTGELFF. DNA for the CDR3: TGTGCCAGCAGCCCCGGGGGGGGTCGGTCCACCGGGGAGCTGTTTTTT. Looking up the rest from reference TRBV11-2 and TRBJ2-2 gives the full variable domain: EAGVAQSPRYKIIEKRQSVAFWCNPISGHATLYWYQQILGQGPKLLIQFQNNGVVDDSQLPKDRFSAERLKGVDSTLKIQPAKLEDSAVYLCASSPGGGRSTGELFFGEGSRLTVL.

This clonotype was detected many times. J is TRBJ2-3 and V is TRBV29-1; the D call may be TRBD1 or TRBD2 (5 bases each). Trimming took 6 bases from V and 10 from J, leaving 14 bases between them. The V gene's germline CDR1 is SQVTM and CDR2 ANQGSEA. The CDR3 is 11 residues long. This CDR3 reads CSVTTGASQYF. CDR3 sequence (DNA): TGCAGCGTGACTACAGGAGCCTCGCAGTATTTT.

Concerning this clonotype itself: A far larger clone is just one base off, so this is likely a read error. The chain has TRBV29-1 and TRBJ1-6; 8 bases line up with TRBD1. This CDR3 comprises 14 residues. Germline V gives CDR1 SQVTM, CDR2 ANQGSEA. Here the CDR3 DNA reads TGCAGCGTTGAAAAACAGGGGGAGGCCACTGAAGCTCTCTTT. It is translated as CSVEKQGEATEALF.

Many counts were recorded for this clonotype. CDR3 sequence (DNA): TGCAGTGCTACCCCCCTGGGGGGGATGGACTACGAGCAGTACTTC. Translating gives CSATPLGGMDYEQYF. The rearrangement uses TRBV20-1 and TRBJ2-7, with TRBD2 matching 7 bases. The CDR3 has 15 residues. Germline assignment: CDR1 DFQATT and CDR2 SNEGSKA (reference sequence). Germline trimming cut 4 bases from V and 3 bases from J; bases unmatched to any gene: 12.

This clonotype was counted many times. The chain has TRBV4-3 and TRBJ2-3, with 7 bases that match TRBD2. Germline V gives CDR1 LGHNA, CDR2 YSLEER. The junction had 10 bases not matched to a gene; V was cut back by 0 bases and J by 4 bases. CDR3 length equals 17 residues. The CDR3 DNA is TGCGCCAGCAGCCAAGAGTGGCTAGCGGATACTCCAGATACGCAGTATTTT. Residues: CASSQEWLADTPDTQYF.

This clonotype was seen many times. The chain couples TRBV5-4 to TRBJ2-5, with 11 bases aligning to TRBD2. Germline values: CDR1 SGHNT, CDR2 YYREEE (reference sequence). The CDR3 runs 17 residues. Germline trimming cut 2 bases from V and 2 bases from J; bases unmatched to any gene: 8. The CDR3 spells CASSFATSGILQETQYF. In DNA form, the CDR3 reads TGTGCCAGCAGCTTTGCGACTAGCGGGATCTTGCAAGAGACCCAGTACTTC.

The sample holds many counts of this clonotype. This chain links TRBV10-2 with TRBJ1-1; maybe TRBD1 (6 bases). Germline V lookup: CDR1 WSHSY, CDR2 SAAADI. V lost 6 bases, J lost 7 bases, and 15 bases lay in between. The CDR3 spans 13 residues. CDR3: CASSPGAASEAFF. For the CDR3, the DNA is TGCGCCAGCAGCCCAGGGGCAGCCAGTGAAGCTTTCTTT.

This clonotype has at least ten counts. The CDR3 reads CASSPRNTEAFF. CDR3 nucleotides: TGTGCCAGCAGTCCCAGGAACACTGAAGCTTTCTTT. The genes are TRBV6-5 and TRBJ1-1; D is unclear. V dropped 5 bases and J dropped 1 base, with 5 bases sitting between them. CDR3 length equals 12 residues. In germline, CDR1 is MNHEY, CDR2 SVGAGI.